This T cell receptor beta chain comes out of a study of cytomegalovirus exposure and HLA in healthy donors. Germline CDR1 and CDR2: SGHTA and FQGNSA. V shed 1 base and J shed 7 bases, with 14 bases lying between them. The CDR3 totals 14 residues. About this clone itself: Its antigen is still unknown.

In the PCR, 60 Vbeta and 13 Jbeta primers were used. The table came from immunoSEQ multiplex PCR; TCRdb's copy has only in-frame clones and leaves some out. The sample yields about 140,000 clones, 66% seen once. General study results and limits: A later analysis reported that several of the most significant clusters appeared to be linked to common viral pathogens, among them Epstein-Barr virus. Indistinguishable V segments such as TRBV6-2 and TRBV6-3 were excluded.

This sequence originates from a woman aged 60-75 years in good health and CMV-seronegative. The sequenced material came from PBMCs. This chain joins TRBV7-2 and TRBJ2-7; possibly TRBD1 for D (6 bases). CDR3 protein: CASSLDRATLEQYF. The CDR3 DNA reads TGTGCCAGCAGCTTAGACAGGGCCACCTTGGAGCAGTACTTC.